One and the same sample provided the 17 T cell receptor beta chains below, sequenced in a study of blood T cell repertoires in COVID-19. Assay: immunoSEQ multiplex PCR; the TCRdb copy retains only in-frame clones and omits some. The sample lists 450,000 to 500,000 clones; approximately 85% were seen once. The sample consisted of peripheral blood. These receptors were taken from a human donor in a cohort sampled during active COVID-19.

The chain is built from TRBV6-5 and TRBJ2-1, with 9 positions matching TRBD1. Looked up from germline, CDR1 is MNHEY and CDR2 is SVGAGI. The CDR3 spans 13 residues. Trimming at V came to 7 bases and at J to 8 bases, leaving 6 bases not matched to a gene. In DNA, the CDR3 is TGTGCCAGCAAAGGGACAGGGCTTTATGAGCAGTTCTTC. Its translation is CASKGTGLYEQFF.

The V and J genes are TRBV28 and TRBJ1-1, with TRBD1 matching over 7 bases. Germline assignment: CDR1 MDHEN and CDR2 SYDVKM. CDR3 size: 13 residues. Trimming removed 7 bases from V and 3 bases from J; junction bases left unmatched: 5. The CDR3 sequence: CASTDRWDTEAFF. In DNA, the CDR3 is TGTGCCAGCACGGACAGGTGGGACACTGAAGCTTTCTTT.

The V call is TRBV11-2, the J call TRBJ2-5, with 7 bases that match TRBD1. V gave up 3 bases and J gave up 5 bases; unmatched junction bases: 6. Per germline, CDR1 SGHAT and CDR2 FQNNGV. The CDR3 has 14 residues. The CDR3 here is CASSLVGGGETQYF. In DNA, the CDR3 is TGTGCCAGCAGCTTGGTAGGGGGCGGGGAGACCCAGTACTTC.

The chain has TRBV20-1 and TRBJ2-6; 12 nucleotides agree with TRBD1. CDR3 length: 13 residues. CDR1 is DFQATT, CDR2 SNEGSKA, per germline (reference sequence). Trimming took 3 bases from V and 17 from J; bases not matched to a gene: 8. The CDR3 nucleotides are TGCAGTGCTAGTTCCACCGGGACAGGGGGCTTGACTTTC. Protein: CSASSTGTGGLTF.

J is TRBJ2-2 and V is TRBV9; D remains unclear. V lost 4 bases and J 8 bases, leaving 12 bases between the germline ends. Germline V gene lookup returns CDR1 SGDLS and CDR2 YYNGEE. The CDR3 contains 13 residues. The chain's CDR3 is CASSSLSFGELFF. The DNA of the CDR3 is TGTGCCAGCAGCTCCCTAAGTTTTGGGGAGCTGTTTTTT.

This clone came up a few times. V is TRBV5-1 and J is TRBJ1-2; D is perhaps TRBD1 (5 bases). Germline values: CDR1 SGHRS, CDR2 YFSETQ. The CDR3 extends over 13 amino acids. The germline V and J ends were trimmed by 0 bases and 2 bases, with 5 bases remaining between them. The CDR3 reads CASSLEGNYGYTF. The CDR3 bases are TGCGCCAGCAGCTTGGAGGGGAACTATGGCTACACCTTC.

The gene calls are TRBV10-3 and TRBJ1-5; D is unclear. CDR3 size: 14 residues. Germline values: CDR1 ENHRY, CDR2 SYGVKD. The V end lost 0 bases, the J end lost 3 bases, and 6 bases lay between the germline ends. CDR3 sequence: CAISESLYNQPQHF. CDR3 DNA: TGTGCCATCAGTGAGTCGCTATACAATCAGCCCCAGCATTTT.

As for this clone: A read error may account for a junction end that differs from germline. The chain employs TRBV2 and TRBJ2-7, with D possibly matching TRBD2 (7 bases). Germline CDR1 reads SNHLY; CDR2 reads FYNNEI. The CDR3 runs 18 residues. The CDR3 here is CASSAHSSGGGYRYGQYF. CDR3 DNA: TGTGCCAGCAGTGCCCATTCTAGCGGAGGGGGTTACCGCTACGGGCAGTACTTC.

The rearrangement uses TRBV5-8 and TRBJ2-2; tentatively, D is TRBD1 (6 bases). V was pared by 5 bases and J by 1 base, with 12 bases between. The CDR3 totals 15 residues. The germline V gene has CDR1 SGHTS and CDR2 YDEGEE. Written as DNA, the CDR3 is TGTGCCAGCAGGACCGGGACATTGAACACCGGGGAGCTGTTTTTT. It encodes CASRTGTLNTGELFF.

The rearrangement links TRBV14 to TRBJ1-4; D is uncertain. Trimming pared 5 bases from V and 3 bases from J, leaving 7 bases between. The CDR3 sequence is 13 residues long. Per the germline V gene, CDR1 is SGHDN and CDR2 is FVKESK. Here the CDR3 DNA reads TGTGCCAGCAGCTTAGGAGCTAATGAAAAACTGTTTTTT. This codes for CASSLGANEKLFF.

The rearrangement uses TRBV28 and TRBJ2-3; weak D call: TRBD2 (6 bases). The CDR3 length is 15 residues. V was trimmed by 3 bases and J by 2 bases, leaving 12 bases between them. CDR1 is MDHEN and CDR2 is SYDVKM in the germline V gene. In DNA form, the CDR3 reads TGTGCCAGCAGTTTCATGGCGGGGATCACAGATACGCAGTATTTT. This codes for CASSFMAGITDTQYF.

The V call is TRBV6-5, the J call TRBJ2-6; D unresolved. The ends were cut back, 8 bases at V and 4 bases at J, with 12 bases in the middle. Looked up from germline, CDR1 is MNHEY and CDR2 is SVGAGI. The CDR3 sequence is 14 residues long. The CDR3 nucleotides read TGTGCCAGCGGAGTTGTAGCCGGGGCCAACGTCCTGACTTTC. Protein product: CASGVVAGANVLTF.

The chain links TRBV11-3 to TRBJ2-1, with TRBD2 identical over 9 bases. Germline V CDR1 and CDR2: SGHNT, YENEEA. This CDR3 is 15 amino acids long. V was pared by 3 bases and J by 5 bases, with 5 bases of the junction left unmatched. In DNA form, the CDR3 reads TGTGCCAGCAGCTTGGGACTAGCCCGGGACAATGAGCAGTTCTTC. Translating it yields CASSLGLARDNEQFF.

V gene TRBV24-1 combines with J gene TRBJ2-1; the D gene is possibly TRBD1 (6 bases). The CDR3 contains 16 residues. V shed 4 bases and J shed 4 bases, with 16 bases lying between them. Germline values: CDR1 KGHDR, CDR2 SFDVKD. The CDR3 region has the DNA TGTGCCACCAGTGACTTAGGACAGCCTTCTTACAATGAGCAGTTCTTC. As protein: CATSDLGQPSYNEQFF.

The chain couples TRBV11-3 to TRBJ2-1, with D hard to call. Trimming took off 4 bases at V and 4 bases at J, with 11 bases between the two ends. Germline V gene sequence: CDR1 SGHNT, CDR2 YENEEA. CDR3 length: 14 amino acids. The CDR3 DNA is TGTGCCAGCAGCTCCCTTTCCGAGTACAATGAGCAGTTCTTC. Translation: CASSSLSEYNEQFF.

The gene calls are TRBV11-2 and TRBJ2-3; 7 positions match TRBD2. Germline V lookup: CDR1 SGHAT, CDR2 FQNNGV. J gave up 6 bases and V 6 bases, and 12 bases lay outside the gene matches. This CDR3 is built from 15 residues. The CDR3: CASRTIWGRADTQYF. For the CDR3, the DNA is TGTGCCAGCAGGACAATCTGGGGGAGGGCGGATACGCAGTATTTT.

The V gene is TRBV4-3, the J gene TRBJ2-3; a possible D gene is TRBD2 (5 bases). The V and J ends lost 0 bases and 2 bases respectively, with 21 bases between them. Germline lookup yields CDR1 LGHNA and CDR2 YSLEER. This CDR3 is 19 amino acids long. CDR3 DNA: TGCGCCAGCAGCCAAGATCGTCGGGGAGTTAGTTTAAACACAGATACGCAGTATTTT. Protein product: CASSQDRRGVSLNTDTQYF.